This TCR beta chain comes out of a study of beta chain features in type 1 diabetes. The entirety of the isolated RNA underwent reverse transcription, so expressed TCRB transcripts were sequenced. Data came from immunoSEQ multiplex PCR; TCRdb stores just in-frame clones and leaves some out. This sample has hundreds of thousands of clones; around 10% occur once, and the top ten carry about 0.045%. This clone was picked up a small number of times. This TCR was sampled from a woman aged 18 to 35 in good health. Input material: naive CD4+ T cells from blood.

CDR3 in DNA: TGTGCCAGCAGTTATTCAGCGCTCGGGTTGGACGAAAAACTGTTTTTT. It yields the protein CASSYSALGLDEKLFF. The chain has TRBV6-5 and TRBJ1-4; D gene uncertain. Per germline, CDR1 MNHEY and CDR2 SVGAGI. V was cut by 3 bases and J by 8 bases, with 19 bases left in between. CDR3 length equals 16 residues.